The present T cell receptor (beta chain) was sequenced within a study of shared clonotypes between healthy human individuals. Study summary: Donors consisted of a couple of women and a few men between 18 and 49.

Selected positively for CCR7 and CD45RO-negative, naive CD8 cells excluded terminally differentiated effector memory CD45RA+ cells. This clone was seen once. What it binds is unknown. For every subset, genomic DNA was evenly distributed across several immunoSEQ plates. Assay: immunoSEQ multiplex PCR; the TCRdb copy retains only in-frame clones and omits some. The profile shows under 2,000,000 clones, about 95% of them singletons. Whole-study results and caveats: Exclusively blood specimens were collected; tissue repertoires likely differ.

This CDR3 region has 15 residues. Germline CDR1 and CDR2: PRHDT and FYEKMQ (reference sequence). The trim removed 5 bases at V and 2 bases at J, leaving 4 bases unmatched. Sequenced: naive CD8+ T cells sorted from blood. This clonotype originated in a man aged 18 to 29 in good health. The chain employs TRBV13 and TRBJ2-1; 9 bases map to TRBD2. Here the CDR3 reads CASSDTSGPYNEQFF. CDR3 DNA sequence: TGTGCCAGCAGCGACACTAGCGGGCCCTACAATGAGCAGTTCTTC.